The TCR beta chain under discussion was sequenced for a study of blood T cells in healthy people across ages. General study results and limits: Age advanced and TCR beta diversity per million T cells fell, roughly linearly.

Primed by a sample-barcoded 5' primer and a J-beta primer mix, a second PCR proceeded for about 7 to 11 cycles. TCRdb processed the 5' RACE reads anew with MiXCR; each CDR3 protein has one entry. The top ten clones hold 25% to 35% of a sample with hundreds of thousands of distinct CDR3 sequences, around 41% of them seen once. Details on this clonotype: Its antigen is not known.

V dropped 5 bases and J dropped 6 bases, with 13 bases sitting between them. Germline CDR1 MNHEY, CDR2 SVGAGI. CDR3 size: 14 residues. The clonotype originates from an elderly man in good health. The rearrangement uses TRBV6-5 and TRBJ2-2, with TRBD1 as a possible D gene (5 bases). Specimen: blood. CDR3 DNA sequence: TGTGCCAGCAGTGTACCCCAGGGTGCCGGGGAGCTGTTTTTT. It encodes CASSVPQGAGELFF.